This T cell receptor beta chain was sequenced for a study of blood T cells in healthy people across ages. Primers used in a second PCR of about 7 to 12 cycles were a sample-barcoded 5' primer and a J-beta primer mix. Carrying 12 random nucleotides, a template-switch adaptor labeled each individual cDNA molecule. Samples each returned at least 2.5 million CDR3-containing paired-end reads. One entry per CDR3 protein, called by TCRdb with MiXCR from the 5' RACE reads. The sample yields around 1,700,000 distinct CDR3 sequences, roughly 28% seen once. Findings and caveats of the study: The fall in TCR beta diversity per million T cells was roughly linear with age.

Sample donors were healthy Caucasian individuals that came from Russia, aged about 6 to 95. This clonotype was counted between two and nine times. Its antigen is unidentified. This TCR derives from a woman in her 30s in good health. Sequencing was performed on blood.

The CDR3 sequence is CASTPLGRGETQYF. The CDR3 bases are TGTGCCAGCACCCCCCTAGGACGGGGGGAGACCCAGTACTTC. The V and J genes are TRBV7-9 and TRBJ2-5, with D perhaps TRBD2 (6 bases). The CDR3 is 14 residues long. Trimming shortened V by 7 bases and J by 5 bases, and 17 bases separated the two germline ends. The germline gives CDR1 SEHNR, CDR2 FQNEAQ (reference sequence). Looking up the rest from reference TRBV7-9 and TRBJ2-5 gives the full variable domain: DTGVSQNPRHKITKRGQNVTFRCDPISEHNRLYWYRQTLGQGPEFLTYFQNEAQLEKSRLLSDRFSAERPKGSFSTLEIQRTEQGDSAMYLCASTPLGRGETQYFGPGTRLLVL.